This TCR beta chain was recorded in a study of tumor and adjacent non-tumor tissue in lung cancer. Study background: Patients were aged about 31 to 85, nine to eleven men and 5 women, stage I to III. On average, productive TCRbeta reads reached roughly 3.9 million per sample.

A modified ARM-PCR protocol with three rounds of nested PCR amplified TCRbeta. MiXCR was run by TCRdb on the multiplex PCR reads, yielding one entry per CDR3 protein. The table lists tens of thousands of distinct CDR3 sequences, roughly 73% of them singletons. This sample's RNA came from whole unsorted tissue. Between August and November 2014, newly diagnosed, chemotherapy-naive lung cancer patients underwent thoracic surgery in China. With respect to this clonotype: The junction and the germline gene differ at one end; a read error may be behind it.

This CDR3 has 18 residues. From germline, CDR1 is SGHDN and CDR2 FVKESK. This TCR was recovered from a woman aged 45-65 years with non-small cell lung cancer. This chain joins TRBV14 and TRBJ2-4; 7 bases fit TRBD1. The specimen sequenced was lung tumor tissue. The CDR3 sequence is CASSQGRGQRDSKNIQYF. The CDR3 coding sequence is TGTGCCAGCAGTCAAGGACGGGGACAGAGGGATTCCAAAAACATTCAGTACTTC.